The clone carrying this TCR beta chain was picked up a small number of times. Its antigen is unknown. TCRbeta library preparation incorporated unique molecular identifiers. From the PCR reads, TCRdb called clonotypes with MiXCR, one entry per CDR3 protein. The sample has approximately 1,000,000 distinct CDR3 sequences; roughly 29% are singletons. The source of the sample is a study of T-cell reconstitution after alpha-beta-depleted transplantation in children. Findings of the study overall: Several hundred expanded graft clones reportedly supplied alpha-beta T cells about two months after transplant.

With 5 bases clipped from V and 7 bases from J, the junction kept 11 bases outside the gene matches. CDR3 length equals 15 residues. From germline, CDR1 is DFQATT and CDR2 SNEGSKA (reference sequence). This specimen consisted of PBMCs, mostly from graft donor cells, obtained 360 days after TCRalphabeta/CD19-depleted stem cell transplant. The rearrangement uses TRBV20-1 and TRBJ1-6; 7 bases match TRBD1. This clonotype was sampled from a boy under two years old who had a stem cell transplant for SCID, so the T cells may come from the graft donor. CDR3 amino acids: CSAPRQGVGNSPLHF. Here the CDR3 DNA reads TGCAGTGCTCCGAGACAGGGAGTCGGGAATTCACCCCTCCACTTT.